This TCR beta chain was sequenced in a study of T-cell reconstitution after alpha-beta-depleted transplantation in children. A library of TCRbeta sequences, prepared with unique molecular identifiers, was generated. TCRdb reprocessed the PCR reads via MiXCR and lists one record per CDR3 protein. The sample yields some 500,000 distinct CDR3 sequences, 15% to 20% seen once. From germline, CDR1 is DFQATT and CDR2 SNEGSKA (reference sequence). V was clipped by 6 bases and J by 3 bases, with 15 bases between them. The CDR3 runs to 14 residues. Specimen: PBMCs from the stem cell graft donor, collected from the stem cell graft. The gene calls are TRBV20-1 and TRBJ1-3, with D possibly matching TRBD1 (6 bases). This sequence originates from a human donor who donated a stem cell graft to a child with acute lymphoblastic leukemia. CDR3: CSALKGGSGNTIYF. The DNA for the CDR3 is TGCAGTGCCCTTAAGGGGGGCAGTGGAAACACCATATATTTT.